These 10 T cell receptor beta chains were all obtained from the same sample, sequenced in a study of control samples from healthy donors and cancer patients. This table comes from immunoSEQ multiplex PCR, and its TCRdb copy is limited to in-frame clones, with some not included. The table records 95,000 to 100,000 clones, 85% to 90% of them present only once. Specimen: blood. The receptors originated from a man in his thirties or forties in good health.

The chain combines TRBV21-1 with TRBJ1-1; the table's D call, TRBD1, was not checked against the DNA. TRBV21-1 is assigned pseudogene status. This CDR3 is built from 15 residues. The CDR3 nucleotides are TGTGCCAGCGATAGGGCGACAGGGGGTTTCACTGAAGCTTTCTTT. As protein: CASDRATGGFTEAFF.

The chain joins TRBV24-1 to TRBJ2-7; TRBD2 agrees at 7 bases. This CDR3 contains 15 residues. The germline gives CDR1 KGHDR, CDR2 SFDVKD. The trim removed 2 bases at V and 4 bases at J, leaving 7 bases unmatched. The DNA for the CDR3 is TGTGCCACCAGTGATTCCCCTAGCGGCGTTTACGAGCAGTACGTC. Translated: CATSDSPSGVYEQYV.

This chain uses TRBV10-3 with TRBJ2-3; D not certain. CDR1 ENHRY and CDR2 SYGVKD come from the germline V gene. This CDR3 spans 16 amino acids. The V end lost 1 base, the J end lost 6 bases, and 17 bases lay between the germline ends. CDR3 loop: CAISELPTISWDTQYF. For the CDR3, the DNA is TGTGCCATCAGTGAGTTACCGACCATATCGTGGGATACGCAGTATTTT.

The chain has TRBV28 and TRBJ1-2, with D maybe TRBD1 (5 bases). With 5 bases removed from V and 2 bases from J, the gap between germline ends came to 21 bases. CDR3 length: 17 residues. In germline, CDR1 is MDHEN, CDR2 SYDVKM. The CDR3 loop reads CASSTWTPIKRNYGYTF. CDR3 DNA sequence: TGTGCCAGCAGTACCTGGACACCAATAAAGAGGAACTATGGCTACACCTTC.

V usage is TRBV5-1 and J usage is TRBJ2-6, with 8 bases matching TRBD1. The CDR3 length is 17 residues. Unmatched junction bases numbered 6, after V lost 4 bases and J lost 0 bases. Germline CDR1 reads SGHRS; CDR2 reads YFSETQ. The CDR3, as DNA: TGCGCCAGCAGCACGGACAGGGCCAACTCTGGGGCCAACGTCCTGACTTTC. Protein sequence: CASSTDRANSGANVLTF.

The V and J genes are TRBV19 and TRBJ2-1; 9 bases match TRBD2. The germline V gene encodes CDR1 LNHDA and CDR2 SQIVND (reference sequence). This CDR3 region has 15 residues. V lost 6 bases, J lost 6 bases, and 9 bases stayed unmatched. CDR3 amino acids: CASSPTSGTINEQFF. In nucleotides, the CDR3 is TGTGCCAGTAGCCCGACTAGCGGAACAATCAATGAGCAGTTCTTC.

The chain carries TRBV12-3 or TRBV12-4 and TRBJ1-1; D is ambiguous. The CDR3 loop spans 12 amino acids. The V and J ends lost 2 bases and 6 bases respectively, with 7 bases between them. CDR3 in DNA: TGTGCCAGCAGTTTAAATCTTCCTGAAGCTTTCTTT. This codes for CASSLNLPEAFF.

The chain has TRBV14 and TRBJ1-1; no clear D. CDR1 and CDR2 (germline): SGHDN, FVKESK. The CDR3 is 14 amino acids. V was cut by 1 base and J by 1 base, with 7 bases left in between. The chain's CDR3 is CASSQGLGNTEAFF. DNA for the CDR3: TGTGCCAGCAGCCAAGGCCTAGGGAACACTGAAGCTTTCTTT.

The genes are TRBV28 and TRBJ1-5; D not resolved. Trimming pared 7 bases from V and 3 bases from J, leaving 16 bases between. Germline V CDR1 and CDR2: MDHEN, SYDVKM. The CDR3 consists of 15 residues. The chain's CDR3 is CASKNRERYNQPQHF. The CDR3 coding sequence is TGTGCCAGCAAAAATCGAGAGCGCTACAATCAGCCCCAGCATTTT.

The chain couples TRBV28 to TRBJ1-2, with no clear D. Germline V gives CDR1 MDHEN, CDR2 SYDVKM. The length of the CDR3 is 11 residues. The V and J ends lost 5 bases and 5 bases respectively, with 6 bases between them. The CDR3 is CASSIGYGYTF. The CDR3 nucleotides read TGTGCCAGCAGTATAGGGTATGGCTACACCTTC.